The source of this T cell receptor beta chain is a study of T cells expressing NK-cell markers. Study-level background: In the group of eight sequenced donors, seven were HCMV-seropositive and one was seronegative.

On this clonotype itself: The target antigen is unknown.

TCRdb reprocessed the 5' RACE reads and stores each CDR3 protein as one record, lacking DNA. The specimen's table records about 260,000 distinct CDR3 sequences. General study findings and limits: There were a handful of donors in whom these clonotypes also led the CD3+CD56-NKG2C+ fraction.

CDR3 length: 14 amino acids. The sequencing input was blood T cells: a sorted CD56 or NKG2C T cell subset, CD4+ or CD8+ T cells, or bulk PBMC T cells (not recorded which). This clonotype was obtained from a woman aged 18 to 75 in good health. The chain uses TRBV12-3 or TRBV12-4 and TRBJ1-4; TCRdb picks TRBD1, but there is no DNA to check that call. CDR3 region: CASSLDRGREKLFF.